This T cell receptor beta chain was recovered during a study of T cell responses to AZD1222 COVID-19 vaccine. Study observations and caveats: Repertoire collection took place solely once the T cell response had peaked. Compared with day 0, the breadth and depth of the Spike-specific TCR repertoire rose significantly after two doses of AZD1222.

Recipients boosted at about 4 weeks or about 12 weeks are pooled. The germline V gene has CDR1 MGHDK and CDR2 SYGVNS. The CDR3 loop spans 15 amino acids. The V gene lost 3 bases and the J gene lost 0 bases, with 11 bases spanning the gap. In this sample, this clone turned up once. Its target is unknown. TCRdb's copy holds only in-frame clones and misses some; the assay was immunoSEQ multiplex PCR. The repertoire has about 180,000 clones, 80% to 95% of them found once; the top ten carry 1.9%. J is TRBJ2-5 and V is TRBV25-1, with D possibly matching TRBD2 (5 bases). Specimen: peripheral blood, collected 28 days after the second AZD1222 dose. The sequence derives from an adult who received the AZD1222 COVID-19 vaccine. In DNA form, the CDR3 reads TGTGCCAGCAGTGATCTGAGGGATTACCAAGAGACCCAGTACTTC. Its protein product is CASSDLRDYQETQYF.